Listed below are T cell receptor beta chains from one sample, sequenced in a study of cytomegalovirus exposure and HLA in healthy donors. The table came from immunoSEQ multiplex PCR; TCRdb's copy has only in-frame clones and leaves some out. Listed are more than 50,000 clones; about 6.7% falls within the top ten. Source material: PBMCs. The receptors derive from a woman aged 40-49 years in good health and CMV-seronegative. The CDR3 runs from the conserved cysteine through the conserved F or W. The order of the fields is J gene, CDR3 length, V gene, D gene, CDR3 protein. A D gene is named only where the DNA matches it firmly.

TRBJ2-7	16	TRBV18	TRBD1	CASSPSGDRALFGQYF
TRBJ1-4	14	TRBV7-2	.	CASSLAGRDEKLFF
TRBJ2-1	15	TRBV6-7	TRBD2	CASSYSLAGDNEQFF
TRBJ2-7	14	TRBV5-1	TRBD2	CASSLDAGEYEQYF
TRBJ1-4	14	TRBV19	.	CASSIGMQGEKLFF
TRBJ1-1	15	TRBV19	.	CASIEGGQPATEAFF
TRBJ1-2	14	TRBV7-9	.	CASSLESGIYGYTF
TRBJ1-4	15	TRBV4-2	TRBD1	CASSPLDRESGKLFF
TRBJ2-3	16	TRBV18	TRBD2	CASSPWTSGGADTQYF
TRBJ1-1	14	TRBV10-3	.	CAISEIRGNTEAFF
TRBJ2-7	18	TRBV13	TRBD1	CASSANGGQGPHPYEQYF
TRBJ1-2	13	TRBV6-6	TRBD1	CASSPGTVYGYTF
TRBJ1-6	16	TRBV6-6	.	CASSYTQGSYNSPLHF
TRBJ1-5	13	TRBV19	.	CASSGQINQPQHF
TRBJ2-3	15	TRBV6-6	TRBD1	CASSWWDRDTDTQYF
TRBJ2-5	14	TRBV7-2	.	CASTFREDGETQYF
TRBJ1-2	13	TRBV18	.	CASSPRESDGYTF
TRBJ2-3	15	TRBV30	TRBD1	CAGSVGLRGPDTQYF
TRBJ2-2	16	TRBV27	TRBD1	CASSPARQGSVGELFF
TRBJ2-1	15	TRBV7-2	TRBD2	CASSWIAGDHNEQFF
TRBJ1-1	13	TRBV30	.	CAWSPQENTEAFF
TRBJ2-3	16	TRBV7-2	TRBD2	CASSLALAGAQDTQYF
TRBJ2-7	12	TRBV29-1	TRBD1	CSVGDREDEQYF
TRBJ2-1	17	TRBV5-4	TRBD2	CASSLAPASGGAGEQFF
TRBJ1-1	13	TRBV9	TRBD1	CASNRQGNTEDFF
TRBJ2-4	16	TRBV9	TRBD1	CASSTLQGAPINIQYF
TRBJ1-4	14	TRBV5-1	.	CASSLDRENEKLFF
TRBJ1-3	14	TRBV5-1	.	CASSTSSSGNTIYF
TRBJ2-5	14	TRBV29-1	TRBD1	CSVEDGQGLKTQYF
TRBJ2-7	18	TRBV5-1	TRBD2	CASSPSGLAGGLAYEQYF
TRBJ2-1	15	TRBV7-3	TRBD2	CASSFLAEPYNEQFF
TRBJ1-2	16	TRBV7-9	TRBD1	CASSLGGQGWSYGYTF
TRBJ2-3	16	TRBV27	TRBD2	CASSTGLAGYPDTQYF
TRBJ2-7	14	TRBV28	TRBD1	CASSSSAGGYEQYF
TRBJ2-1	14	TRBV15	.	CATSPTPTYNEQFF
TRBJ2-1	15	TRBV5-1	.	CASSLLGSIYNEQFF
TRBJ1-5	17	TRBV10-3	.	CAISESMGDISNQPQHF
TRBJ1-2	18	TRBV27	.	CASSSIPPQMGPNYGYTF
TRBJ2-3	18	TRBV21-1	.	CASSTRDSRASSTDTQYF
TRBJ2-4	12	TRBV19	.	CASSIPGNIQYF
TRBJ2-6	16	TRBV30	.	CAWSLSFYSGANVLTF
TRBJ2-7	15	TRBV5-3	.	CARSSHRDWSYEQYF
TRBJ1-2	17	TRBV7-9	TRBD1	CASSLAGTESANYGYTF